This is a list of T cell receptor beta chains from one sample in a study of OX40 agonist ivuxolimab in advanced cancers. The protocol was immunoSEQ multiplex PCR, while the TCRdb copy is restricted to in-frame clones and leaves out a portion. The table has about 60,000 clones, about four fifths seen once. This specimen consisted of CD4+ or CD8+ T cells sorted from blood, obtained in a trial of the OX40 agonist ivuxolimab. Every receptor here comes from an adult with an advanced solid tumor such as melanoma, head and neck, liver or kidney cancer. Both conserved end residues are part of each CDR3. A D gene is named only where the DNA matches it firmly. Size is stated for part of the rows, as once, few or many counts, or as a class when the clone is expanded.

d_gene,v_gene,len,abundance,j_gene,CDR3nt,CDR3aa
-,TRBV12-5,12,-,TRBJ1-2,TGTGCTAGTGGCCTGACCAACTATGGCTACACCTTC,CASGLTNYGYTF
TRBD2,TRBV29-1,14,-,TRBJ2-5,TGCAGCGTGGGGACTAGCGGGAGGGCCGAGACCCAGTACTTC,CSVGTSGRAETQYF
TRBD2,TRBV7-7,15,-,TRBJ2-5,TGTGCCAGCAGCTTAGTCGGGAGGGCCGGGGAGACCCAGTACTTC,CASSLVGRAGETQYF
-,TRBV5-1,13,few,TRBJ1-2,TGCGCCAGCAGCTTGGGGGGACCCTATGGCTACACCTTC,CASSLGGPYGYTF
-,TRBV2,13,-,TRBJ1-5,TGTGCCAGCAGAATGGAGAGCAATCAGCCCCAGCATTTT,CASRMESNQPQHF
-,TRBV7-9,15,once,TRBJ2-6,TGTGCCAGCAGCTTATTGGTACCTGGGGCCAACGTCCTGACTTTC,CASSLLVPGANVLTF
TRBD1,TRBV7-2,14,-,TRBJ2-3,TGTGCCAGCAGCCCAGGACAGGGTCCAGATACGCAGTATTTT,CASSPGQGPDTQYF
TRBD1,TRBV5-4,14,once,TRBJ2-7,TGTGCCAGCAGCAGGACAGGGAACTCCTACGAGCAGTACTTC,CASSRTGNSYEQYF
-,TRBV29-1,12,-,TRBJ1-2,TGCAGCGTTGGACAGTCTAACTATGGCTACACCTTC,CSVGQSNYGYTF
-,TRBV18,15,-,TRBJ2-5,TGTGCCAGCTCACCATCTCCGGGAATTGAGGAGACCCAGTACTTC,CASSPSPGIEETQYF
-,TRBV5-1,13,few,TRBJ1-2,TGCGCCAGCAGCCAACTACAGGGAGATGGCTACACCTTC,CASSQLQGDGYTF
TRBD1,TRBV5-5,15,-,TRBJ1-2,TGTGCCAGCAGCAGATTAGTCGGGACAGGGGATGGCTACACCTTC,CASSRLVGTGDGYTF
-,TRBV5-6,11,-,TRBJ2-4,TGTGCCAGCAGCTTGTTAAACATTCAGTACTTC,CASSLLNIQYF
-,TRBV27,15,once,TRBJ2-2,TGTGCCAGCAGTCTCGACAGTCTTAACACCGGGGAGCTGTTTTTT,CASSLDSLNTGELFF
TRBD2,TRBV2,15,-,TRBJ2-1,TGTGCCAGCACCCTGACTAGCGGGAGGGCTAATGAGCAGTTCTTC,CASTLTSGRANEQFF
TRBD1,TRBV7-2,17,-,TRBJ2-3,TGTGCCAGCAGCCAATTAACAGGGGGCTTTAGCACAGATACGCAGTATTTT,CASSQLTGGFSTDTQYF
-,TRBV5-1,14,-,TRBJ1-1,TGCGCCAGCAGCGAGGCAGGGGCTTACACTGAAGCTTTCTTT,CASSEAGAYTEAFF
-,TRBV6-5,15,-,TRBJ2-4,TGTGCCAGCAGCTCCCCGCGGATAGCCAAAAACATTCAGTACTTC,CASSSPRIAKNIQYF
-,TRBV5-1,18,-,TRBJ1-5,TGCGCCAGCAGCTTGGAACCGGACTCGGACTATAGCAATCAGCCCCAGCATTTT,CASSLEPDSDYSNQPQHF
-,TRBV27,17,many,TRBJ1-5,TGTGCCAGCAGCCTCTGGAACGACCGGGCCAAAAACCAGCCCCAGCATTTT,CASSLWNDRAKNQPQHF
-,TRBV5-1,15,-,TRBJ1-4,TGCGCCAGCAGCGGGGGCCGTTCAACTAATGAAAAACTGTTTTTT,CASSGGRSTNEKLFF
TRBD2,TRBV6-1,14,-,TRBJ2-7,TGTGCCAGCAGGGGGACTAGCGGTTCCTACGAGCAGTACTTC,CASRGTSGSYEQYF
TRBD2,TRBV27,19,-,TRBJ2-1,TGTGCCAGCAGTTTAGGTCCTCTAGCGGGAGGGCTTCCCTACAATGAGCAGTTCTTC,CASSLGPLAGGLPYNEQFF
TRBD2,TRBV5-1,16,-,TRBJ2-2,TGCGCCAGCAGCCGACTTAGCGGGAGGGGCGGCGGGGAGCTGTTTTTT,CASSRLSGRGGGELFF
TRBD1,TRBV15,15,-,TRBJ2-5,TGTGCCACCAGCAGAGGACAGGGATACCAAGAGACCCAGTACTTC,CATSRGQGYQETQYF
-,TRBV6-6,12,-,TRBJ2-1,TGTGCCAGCAGTTACGGAATGGGTGAGCAGTTCTTC,CASSYGMGEQFF
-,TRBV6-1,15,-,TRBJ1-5,TGTGCCAGCAGTGAACGAGGTTTTAGCAATCAGCCCCAGCATTTT,CASSERGFSNQPQHF
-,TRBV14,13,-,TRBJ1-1,TGTGCCAGCACGCCGGAAAGAAACACTGAAGCTTTCTTT,CASTPERNTEAFF
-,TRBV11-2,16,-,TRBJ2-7,TGTGCCAGCAGCTTAGATACAGGATCTAGCTCCTACGAGCAGTACTTC,CASSLDTGSSSYEQYF
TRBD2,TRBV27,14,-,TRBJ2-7,TGTGCCAGCAGTTTAGGCGGGAGTACCTACGAGCAGTACTTC,CASSLGGSTYEQYF
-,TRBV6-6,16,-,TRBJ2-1,TGTGCCAGCAACCCTGGGGTCGGGGTGAGGAACAATGAGCAGTTCTTC,CASNPGVGVRNNEQFF
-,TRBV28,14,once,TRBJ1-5,TGTGCCAGCAGTGTACAGGGATCCAATCAGCCCCAGCATTTT,CASSVQGSNQPQHF
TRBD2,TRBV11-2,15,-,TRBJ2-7,TGTGCCAGCAGCTTAGCACGGGCGGGAGTCTACGAGCAGTACTTC,CASSLARAGVYEQYF
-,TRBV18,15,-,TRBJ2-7,TGTGCCAGCTCACCACCGGCAGGTTCAGTCTACGAGCAGTACTTC,CASSPPAGSVYEQYF
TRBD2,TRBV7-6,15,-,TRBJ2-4,TGTGCCAGCAGCTTAGCAGCGGGAGTTGGGAACATTCAGTACTTC,CASSLAAGVGNIQYF
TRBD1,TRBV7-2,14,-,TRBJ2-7,TGTGCCAGCAGCTTTGGGACAGGGGGCGCCGAGCAGTACTTC,CASSFGTGGAEQYF
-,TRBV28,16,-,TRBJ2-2,TGTGCCAGCACTCCCGGTATTGGCAGGAGAGTTGGGGAGCTGTTTTTT,CASTPGIGRRVGELFF
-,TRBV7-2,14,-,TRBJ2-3,TGTGCCAGCAGCAAACAGGGTAACTTAGATACGCAGTATTTT,CASSKQGNLDTQYF
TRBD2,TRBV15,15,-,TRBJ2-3,TGTGCCACCAGCAGAGATAGGAGCGGGAGAGATACGCAGTATTTT,CATSRDRSGRDTQYF
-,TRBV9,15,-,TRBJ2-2,TGTGCCAGCAGCGTTGGGAATTTGAACACCGGGGAGCTGTTTTTT,CASSVGNLNTGELFF
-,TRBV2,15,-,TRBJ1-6,TGTGCCAGCAGTGAGAGGACGATGGGAGATTCACCCCTCCACTTT,CASSERTMGDSPLHF
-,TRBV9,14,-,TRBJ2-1,TGTGCCAGCAGTCCCGACTGGGGCGGAAATGAGCAGTTCTTC,CASSPDWGGNEQFF
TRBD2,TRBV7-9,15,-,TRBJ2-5,TGTGCCAGCAGCTTATCTATGGGGGGGCAAGAGACCCAGTACTTC,CASSLSMGGQETQYF
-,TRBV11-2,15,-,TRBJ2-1,TGTGCCAGCAGCTTAGATGCGGGAAGTTACAATGAGCAGTTCTTC,CASSLDAGSYNEQFF